The 19 T cell receptor beta chains below were found in one sample sequenced in a study of PD-1 blockade in classical Hodgkin lymphoma. Using immunoSEQ multiplex PCR, the repertoire was profiled, and TCRdb retains in-frame clones only, with some absent. The sample carries around 100,000 clones, approximately 90% recorded once. The time point denotes: cycle 4 day 1 (C4D1), after less than 7 weeks of nivolumab. Brentuximab vedotin exposure varied, and every patient relapsed after autologous stem cell transplantation. This specimen was peripheral blood mononuclear cells (PBMCs), taken before the fourth cycle of nivolumab. The source is a human donor with classical Hodgkin lymphoma.

V usage is TRBV6-5 and J usage is TRBJ1-1; 8 nucleotides line up with TRBD1. The CDR3 length is 15 residues. CDR1 is MNHEY, CDR2 SVGAGI, per germline. J lost 2 bases, V lost 2 bases, and 4 bases had no gene match. CDR3 sequence: CASSYLDRVNTEAFF. The CDR3 nucleotides are TGTGCCAGCAGTTACCTGGACAGGGTTAACACTGAAGCTTTCTTT.

This sequence joins TRBV7-6 and TRBJ1-4, with D unclear. V lost 5 bases to trimming and J lost 3 bases, with 13 bases between them. The germline gives CDR1 SGHVS, CDR2 FNYEAQ. The CDR3 consists of 15 residues. This CDR3 is CASSPYWSANEKLFF. DNA of the CDR3: TGTGCCAGCAGCCCTTACTGGTCTGCTAATGAAAAACTGTTTTTT. Full variable domain (missing parts from reference TRBV7-6 and TRBJ1-4): GAGVSQSPRYKVTKRGQDVALRCDPISGHVSLYWYRQALGQGPEFLTYFNYEAQQDKSGLPNDRFSAERPEGSISTLTIQRTEQRDSAMYRCASSPYWSANEKLFFGSGTQLSVL.

J is TRBJ1-2 and V is TRBV19; TRBD1 is a possible D gene (6 bases). Trimming left V 6 bases short and J 8 bases short, with 10 bases between. Germline loops: CDR1 LNHDA, CDR2 SQIVND (reference sequence). The CDR3 is 11 residues long. CDR3 coding DNA: TGTGCCAGTAGCACAGGGAGCGGCTACACCTTC. Encoded protein: CASSTGSGYTF.

The rearrangement uses TRBV5-4 and TRBJ2-2, with TRBD2 matching over 14 bases. This CDR3 comprises 17 residues. V gave up 2 bases and J gave up 2 bases; unmatched junction bases: 2. Germline CDR1 and CDR2: SGHNT and YYREEE (reference sequence). DNA for the CDR3: TGTGCCAGCAGCTTCGGACTAGCGGGGGGTAACACCGGGGAGCTGTTTTTT. It is translated as CASSFGLAGGNTGELFF.

The chain recombines TRBV19 with TRBJ1-5; the D is unclear. The CDR3 contains 15 residues. Trimming took 7 bases from V and 1 from J, leaving 14 bases between them. Germline values: CDR1 LNHDA, CDR2 SQIVND (reference sequence). DNA of the CDR3: TGTGCCAGTACCCCCGGACGGGAAAGCAATCAGCCCCAGCATTTT. This sequence encodes CASTPGRESNQPQHF. The variable domain in full, completed from reference TRBV19 and TRBJ1-5, reads DGGITQSPKYLFRKEGQNVTLSCEQNLNHDAMYWYRQDPGQGLRLIYYSQIVNDFQKGDIAEGYSVSREKKESFPLTVTSAQKNPTAFYLCASTPGRESNQPQHFGDGTRLSIL.

The genes are TRBV30 and TRBJ1-4; TRBD1 aligns across 11 bases. CDR3 length: 15 amino acids. V shed 1 base and J 7 bases; nucleotides not matched to a gene: 5. CDR1 and CDR2 (germline): GTSNPN, SVGIG (reference sequence). The CDR3 coding sequence is TGTGCCTGGAGTGCGGGGACAGGGGGAGGTGAAAAACTGTTTTTT. As protein: CAWSAGTGGGEKLFF. The complete variable domain, with remaining parts taken from reference TRBV30 and TRBJ1-4, reads SQTIHQWPATLVQPVGSPLSLECTVEGTSNPNLYWYRQAAGRGLQLLFYSVGIGQISSEVPQNLSASRPQDRQFILSSKKLLLSDSGFYLCAWSAGTGGGEKLFFGSGTQLSVL.

V usage is TRBV6-5 and J usage is TRBJ2-2; 7 nucleotides match TRBD1. With V trimmed by 2 bases and J by 7 bases, 4 bases remained unmatched. Per germline, CDR1 MNHEY and CDR2 SVGAGI. This CDR3 is built from 14 residues. The CDR3 protein is CASSYKGGSGELFF. The CDR3, as DNA: TGTGCCAGCAGTTACAAAGGGGGCAGCGGGGAGCTGTTTTTT.

V usage is TRBV5-6 and J usage is TRBJ2-3; D not certain. This CDR3 comprises 14 residues. Trimming cost V 3 bases and J 1 base, with 9 bases left between them. The germline gives CDR1 SGHDT, CDR2 YYEEEE. The chain's CDR3 is CASSSLAGTDTQYF. The CDR3 region has the DNA TGTGCCAGCAGCTCGCTCGCGGGCACAGATACGCAGTATTTT.

The CDR3 nucleotides read TGTGCCAGCAGCCAACAGGGTAGCTCTGGGGCCAACGTCCTGACTTTC. Translating it yields CASSQQGSSGANVLTF. The chain is built from TRBV11-2 and TRBJ2-6; the D gene is possibly TRBD1 (6 bases). Germline CDR1 reads SGHAT; CDR2 reads FQNNGV. CDR3 length: 16 amino acids. The ends were cut back, 5 bases at V and 0 bases at J, with 11 bases in the middle.

The rearrangement links TRBV6-5 to TRBJ1-1; tentative D call: TRBD1 (6 bases). CDR3 length equals 12 residues. The V gene's germline CDR1 is MNHEY and CDR2 SVGAGI. Trimming shortened V by 10 bases and J by 8 bases, and 17 bases separated the two germline ends. The CDR3 is CATSRGHNEAFF. The CDR3 coding sequence is TGTGCCACCAGCCGGGGACACAACGAAGCTTTCTTT.

The gene calls are TRBV19 and TRBJ2-5; TRBD2 matches 7 bases. Germline trimming cut 8 bases from V and 2 bases from J; bases unmatched to any gene: 8. The V gene's germline CDR1 is LNHDA and CDR2 SQIVND (reference sequence). CDR3 length equals 14 residues. CDR3 nucleotide sequence: TGTGCCAGTTCGGACGGGGGAGGGCAAGAGACCCAGTACTTC. This gives the protein CASSDGGGQETQYF.

V is TRBV15 and J is TRBJ1-2; D perhaps matches TRBD1 (6 bases). This CDR3 comprises 15 residues. V was pared by 0 bases and J by 8 bases, with 16 bases between. Germline V CDR1 and CDR2: LNHNV, YYDKDF (reference sequence). CDR3 DNA sequence: TGTGCCACCAGCAGAGATCAGATGGCAGGGGACGGCTACACCTTC. Translated: CATSRDQMAGDGYTF.

This clone was picked up a small number of times. The chain is built from TRBV6-6 and TRBJ1-3, with D maybe TRBD1 (6 bases). V was shortened by 6 bases and J by 4 bases, with 19 bases between the two germline ends. The CDR3 totals 16 residues. CDR1 is MNHNY and CDR2 is SVGAGI in the germline V gene (reference sequence). The CDR3 sequence: CASRSSSGAAGNTIYF. DNA for the CDR3: TGTGCCAGCAGGTCATCGTCGGGGGCAGCCGGAAACACCATATATTTT.

CDR3 amino acids: CASSLGEGAGANVLTF. CDR3 in DNA: TGTGCCAGCAGCTTAGGGGAGGGGGCTGGGGCCAACGTCCTGACTTTC. The V gene is TRBV7-7, the J gene TRBJ2-6; a weak D match, TRBD2 (7 bases). Looked up from germline, CDR1 is SSHAT and CDR2 is FNYEAQ (reference sequence). V was trimmed by 1 base and J by 2 bases, leaving 9 bases between them. The CDR3 spans 16 residues.

The CDR3 DNA is TGCGCCAGCAGCCAAGAGCAGGGCCTCTACAATGAGCAGTTCTTC. It translates to CASSQEQGLYNEQFF. The V call is TRBV4-3, the J call TRBJ2-1, with a possible D match to TRBD1 (5 bases). The CDR3 sequence is 15 residues long. The ends were cut back, 0 bases at V and 3 bases at J, with 9 bases in the middle. Per the germline V gene, CDR1 is LGHNA and CDR2 is YSLEER.

The genes are TRBV5-1 and TRBJ1-1; D possibly corresponds to TRBD1 (5 bases). The CDR3 has 15 residues. Germline V gene data show CDR1 as SGHRS and CDR2 as YFSETQ. The V and J ends lost 1 base and 4 bases respectively, with 14 bases between them. The CDR3 is CASSLTEGVATEAFF. The CDR3 nucleotides are TGCGCCAGCAGCTTGACCGAAGGGGTTGCCACTGAAGCTTTCTTT.

The V gene is TRBV11-2, the J gene TRBJ2-3; D is possibly TRBD1 or TRBD2 (5 bases each). The CDR3 sequence is 12 residues long. V was clipped by 2 bases and J by 11 bases, with 11 bases between them. Germline values: CDR1 SGHAT, CDR2 FQNNGV. In nucleotides, the CDR3 is TGTGCCAGCAGCTTATGGGGACCCCAGCAGTATTTT. This gives the protein CASSLWGPQQYF.

In this sample, this clone turned up once. The V gene is TRBV5-4, the J gene TRBJ1-2; D is ambiguous. This CDR3 region has 13 residues. Germline V gene sequence: CDR1 SGHNT, CDR2 YYREEE (reference sequence). V was trimmed by 1 base and J by 2 bases, leaving 6 bases between them. CDR3 in amino acids: CASSLWANYGYTF. The CDR3 bases are TGTGCCAGCAGCTTGTGGGCGAACTATGGCTACACCTTC.

This clone was detected only a few times. The rearrangement joins TRBV2 to TRBJ1-1; no clear D gene. The CDR3 is made up of 14 amino acids. V was shortened by 8 bases and J by 1 base, with 14 bases between the two germline ends. The germline gives CDR1 SNHLY, CDR2 FYNNEI. The CDR3 protein is CASHDRTSNTEAFF. The CDR3 nucleotides read TGTGCCAGCCACGACCGGACGTCGAACACTGAAGCTTTCTTT.